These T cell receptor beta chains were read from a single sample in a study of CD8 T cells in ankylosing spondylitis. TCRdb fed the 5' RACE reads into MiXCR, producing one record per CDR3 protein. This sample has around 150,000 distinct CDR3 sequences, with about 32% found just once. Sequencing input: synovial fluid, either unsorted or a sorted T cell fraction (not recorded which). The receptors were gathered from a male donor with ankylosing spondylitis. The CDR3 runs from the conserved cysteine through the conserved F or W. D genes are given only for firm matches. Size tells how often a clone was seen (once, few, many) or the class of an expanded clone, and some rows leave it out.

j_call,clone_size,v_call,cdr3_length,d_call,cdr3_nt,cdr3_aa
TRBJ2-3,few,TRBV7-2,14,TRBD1,TGTGCCAGCAGCTGGGACAGGGGCGCAGATACGCAGTATTTT,CASSWDRGADTQYF
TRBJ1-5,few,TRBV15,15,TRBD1,TGTGCCACCAGCAAGGGACAGCCTAGCAATCAGCCCCAGCATTTT,CATSKGQPSNQPQHF
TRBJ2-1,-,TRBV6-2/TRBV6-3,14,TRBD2,TGTGCCAGCAGCTATCCGGGACTAGCGGGGAAGCAGTTCTTC,CASSYPGLAGKQFF
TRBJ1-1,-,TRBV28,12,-,TGTGCCAGCAGTTTAGGGCACACTGAAGCTTTCTTT,CASSLGHTEAFF
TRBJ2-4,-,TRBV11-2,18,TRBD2,TGTGCCAGCAGCCCCGAGGGACTAGCAGCTGGTCTATCAAACATTCAGTACTTC,CASSPEGLAAGLSNIQYF
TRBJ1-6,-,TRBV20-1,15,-,TGCAGTGCTTACCGGGGTGGGGGTTGGAATTCACCCCTCCACTTT,CSAYRGGGWNSPLHF
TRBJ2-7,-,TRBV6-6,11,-,TGTGCCAGCAGTTACTCCCGCGAGCAGTACTTC,CASSYSREQYF
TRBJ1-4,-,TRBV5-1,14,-,TGCGCCAGCAGCCACGGGACCATTAATGAAAAACTGTTTTTT,CASSHGTINEKLFF
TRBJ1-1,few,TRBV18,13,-,TGTGCCAGCTCACCATATATGAACACTGAAGCTTTCTTT,CASSPYMNTEAFF
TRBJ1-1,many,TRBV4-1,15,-,TGCGCCAGCAGCCAAGGCCTACAGGGTCGTGCTGAAGCTTTCTTT,CASSQGLQGRAEAFF
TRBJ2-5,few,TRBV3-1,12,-,TGTGCCAGCAGCCAAGGGAGGGAGACCCAGTACTTC,CASSQGRETQYF
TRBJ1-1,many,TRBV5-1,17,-,TGCGCCAGCAGCTTGGGATCAGCCACAGCGCTGGGCACTGAAGCTTTCTTT,CASSLGSATALGTEAFF
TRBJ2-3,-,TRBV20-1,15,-,TGCAGAGGTGTGGTCGGACTTCCCCCTGGAGATACGCAGTATTTT,CRGVVGLPPGDTQYF
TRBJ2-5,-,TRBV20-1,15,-,TGCAGTGCTAGAGATATTAGTCCGAGGAGAGAGACCCAGTACTTC,CSARDISPRRETQYF
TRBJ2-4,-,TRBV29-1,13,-,TGCAGCGTTGAATTAGTGACAGAAAACATTCAGTACTTC,CSVELVTENIQYF